These T cell receptor beta chains were read from a single sample in a study of T cell responses to AZD1222 COVID-19 vaccine. Profiled with immunoSEQ multiplex PCR; TCRdb holds only in-frame clones, not every one. The table includes 150,000 to 250,000 clones, 80% to 95% detected once. This material consisted of peripheral blood, taken 28 days after the second AZD1222 dose. The receptors derive from an adult who received the AZD1222 COVID-19 vaccine. CDR3s include the opening cysteine and the closing phenylalanine or tryptophan. The D gene is left open where the match is weak. Size tells how often a clone was seen (once, few, many) or the class of an expanded clone, and some rows leave it out.

d_gene: NA
j_gene: TRBJ1-1
abundance: NA
v_gene: TRBV20-1
CDR3nt: TGCAGTGCTAGTACCAGGGACACTGAAGCTTTCTTT
CDR3aa: CSASTRDTEAFF

d_gene: TRBD2
j_gene: TRBJ2-7
abundance: NA
v_gene: TRBV7-9
CDR3nt: TGTGCCAGCAGCTTAGAGTGGGGGGGCGAGCAGTACTTC
CDR3aa: CASSLEWGGEQYF

d_gene: NA
j_gene: TRBJ2-1
abundance: NA
v_gene: TRBV18
CDR3nt: TGTGCCAGCTCACCACAGGGTCGCCAGAATGAGCAGTTCTTC
CDR3aa: CASSPQGRQNEQFF

d_gene: NA
j_gene: TRBJ1-3
abundance: NA
v_gene: TRBV11-1
CDR3nt: TGTGCCAGCAGTTCCAGGGAAGGAAACACCATATATTTT
CDR3aa: CASSSREGNTIYF

d_gene: NA
j_gene: TRBJ2-3
abundance: NA
v_gene: TRBV7-8
CDR3nt: TGTGCCAGCAGCAACCTCCCGGGGAGCACAGATACGCAGTATTTT
CDR3aa: CASSNLPGSTDTQYF

d_gene: NA
j_gene: TRBJ1-5
abundance: NA
v_gene: TRBV4-3
CDR3nt: TGCGCCAGCAGCCAAGATAGTCTCAGTCTGGGGCAGCCCCAGCATTTT
CDR3aa: CASSQDSLSLGQPQHF

d_gene: TRBD2
j_gene: TRBJ2-3
abundance: NA
v_gene: TRBV2
CDR3nt: TGTGCCAGCAGAGAGCGGGGGGGAGGGACAGATACGCAGTATTTT
CDR3aa: CASRERGGGTDTQYF

d_gene: NA
j_gene: TRBJ2-2
abundance: NA
v_gene: TRBV6-5
CDR3nt: TGTGCCAGCAGGGCTATGGTGGGCGACACCGGGGAGCTGTTTTTT
CDR3aa: CASRAMVGDTGELFF

d_gene: NA
j_gene: TRBJ1-1
abundance: NA
v_gene: TRBV28
CDR3nt: TGTGCCAGCCTCGACAGAGACACTGAAGCTTTCTTT
CDR3aa: CASLDRDTEAFF

d_gene: TRBD1
j_gene: TRBJ2-1
abundance: NA
v_gene: TRBV23-1
CDR3nt: TGCGCCAGCTCACGACAGGGCTCCTACAATGAGCAGTTCTTC
CDR3aa: CASSRQGSYNEQFF

d_gene: TRBD1
j_gene: TRBJ2-7
abundance: NA
v_gene: TRBV6-1
CDR3nt: TGTGCCAGCAGTGCCACGACAGGGGTTACCTACGAGCAATACTTC
CDR3aa: CASSATTGVTYEQYF

d_gene: NA
j_gene: TRBJ1-2
abundance: once
v_gene: TRBV13
CDR3nt: TGTGCCAGCAGCCCCCGATCCAGGGAGGACTATGGCTACACCTTC
CDR3aa: CASSPRSREDYGYTF

d_gene: NA
j_gene: TRBJ1-1
abundance: NA
v_gene: TRBV15
CDR3nt: TGTGCCACCAGCAGAGATCAGGTAGTGGCTGAAGCTTTCTTT
CDR3aa: CATSRDQVVAEAFF

d_gene: NA
j_gene: TRBJ1-3
abundance: NA
v_gene: TRBV6-5
CDR3nt: TGTGCCACCGCCGAGGGGCCAGCTGGAAACACCATATATTTT
CDR3aa: CATAEGPAGNTIYF

d_gene: TRBD2
j_gene: TRBJ2-3
abundance: NA
v_gene: TRBV5-5
CDR3nt: TGTGCCAGCAGTCGGGGGGGCACAGATACGCAGTATTTT
CDR3aa: CASSRGGTDTQYF

d_gene: NA
j_gene: TRBJ1-3
abundance: once
v_gene: TRBV19
CDR3nt: TGTGCCAGTAGTAATGCGGGCTCGAGGAGAAACACCATATATTTT
CDR3aa: CASSNAGSRRNTIYF

d_gene: TRBD2
j_gene: TRBJ2-3
abundance: once
v_gene: TRBV29-1
CDR3nt: TGCAGCGTGTACGGGGCTAGCGGGGTCGAGGTAGATACGCAGTATTTT
CDR3aa: CSVYGASGVEVDTQYF

d_gene: NA
j_gene: TRBJ2-1
abundance: NA
v_gene: TRBV6-4
CDR3nt: TGTGCCAGCAGAGAAAGCGGTGTTCTGAACAATGAGCAGTTCTTC
CDR3aa: CASRESGVLNNEQFF

d_gene: NA
j_gene: TRBJ1-1
abundance: NA
v_gene: TRBV27
CDR3nt: TGTGCCGGGAGGACCGAGAACACTGAAGCTTTCTTT
CDR3aa: CAGRTENTEAFF

d_gene: TRBD1
j_gene: TRBJ1-5
abundance: NA
v_gene: TRBV7-9
CDR3nt: TGTGCCAGCAGCGAACAGGGGAATCAGCCCCAGCATTTT
CDR3aa: CASSEQGNQPQHF

d_gene: NA
j_gene: TRBJ1-1
abundance: NA
v_gene: TRBV29-1
CDR3nt: TGCAGCGTTGAAGATCTTTACAACACTGAAGCTTTCTTT
CDR3aa: CSVEDLYNTEAFF

d_gene: NA
j_gene: TRBJ1-1
abundance: NA
v_gene: TRBV11-2
CDR3nt: TGTGCCAGCAGCTTCAGCTCTGAAGCTTTCTTT
CDR3aa: CASSFSSEAFF

d_gene: NA
j_gene: TRBJ2-1
abundance: few
v_gene: TRBV6-4
CDR3nt: TGTGCCAGCAGTGACGGGGCGGAAGGGGATGAGCAGTTCTTC
CDR3aa: CASSDGAEGDEQFF

d_gene: TRBD2
j_gene: TRBJ2-5
abundance: NA
v_gene: TRBV5-4
CDR3nt: TGTGCCAGCAGCTTGGTGGTAGCGGGGGGGCGGACGGAGACCCAGTACTTC
CDR3aa: CASSLVVAGGRTETQYF

d_gene: TRBD2
j_gene: TRBJ2-3
abundance: NA
v_gene: TRBV6-5
CDR3nt: TGTGCCAGCAGTTACCACGGGGGGGACACAGATACGCAGTATTTT
CDR3aa: CASSYHGGDTDTQYF

d_gene: NA
j_gene: TRBJ1-5
abundance: NA
v_gene: TRBV6-5
CDR3nt: TGTGCCAGCAGTCTTGTAGAAAATCAGCCCCAGCATTTT
CDR3aa: CASSLVENQPQHF

d_gene: TRBD2
j_gene: TRBJ2-1
abundance: NA
v_gene: TRBV19
CDR3nt: TGTGCCAGTAGTATAGCGAATAGCGGGGGGGCCCGGCAGTTCTTC
CDR3aa: CASSIANSGGARQFF

d_gene: TRBD1
j_gene: TRBJ1-6
abundance: NA
v_gene: TRBV14
CDR3nt: TGTGCCAGCAGCACAAACAGGGGACGGAATTCACCCCTCCACTTT
CDR3aa: CASSTNRGRNSPLHF

d_gene: TRBD1
j_gene: TRBJ1-5
abundance: NA
v_gene: TRBV19
CDR3nt: TGTGCCAGTAGTATTACCTCCGGGACAGGAACTAATCAGCCCCAGCATTTT
CDR3aa: CASSITSGTGTNQPQHF

d_gene: NA
j_gene: TRBJ1-1
abundance: NA
v_gene: TRBV27
CDR3nt: TGTGCCAGCAGTCCCACAGGGACCTTGGGCACTGAAGCTTTCTTT
CDR3aa: CASSPTGTLGTEAFF

d_gene: NA
j_gene: TRBJ1-2
abundance: NA
v_gene: TRBV5-1
CDR3nt: TGCGCCAGCAGCCCCTCGGGTTATGGCTACACCTTC
CDR3aa: CASSPSGYGYTF

d_gene: TRBD1
j_gene: TRBJ2-3
abundance: NA
v_gene: TRBV6-5
CDR3nt: TGTGCCAGCAGTTACGAACCGGGACAGGGCCAAGATACGCAGTATTTT
CDR3aa: CASSYEPGQGQDTQYF

d_gene: NA
j_gene: TRBJ2-6
abundance: NA
v_gene: TRBV5-1
CDR3nt: TGCGCCAGCAGCACCGGGCGAGACTCTGGGGCCAACGTCCTGACTTTC
CDR3aa: CASSTGRDSGANVLTF

d_gene: NA
j_gene: TRBJ1-3
abundance: NA
v_gene: TRBV12-3/TRBV12-4
CDR3nt: TGTGCCAGCAGAATGAGCTCTGGAAACACCATATATTTT
CDR3aa: CASRMSSGNTIYF

d_gene: TRBD2
j_gene: TRBJ2-3
abundance: NA
v_gene: TRBV7-3
CDR3nt: TGTGCCAGCAGCCCAAGGGGACTATTGACCCCAGATACGCAGTATTTT
CDR3aa: CASSPRGLLTPDTQYF

d_gene: TRBD2
j_gene: TRBJ2-2
abundance: NA
v_gene: TRBV3-1/TRBV3-2
CDR3nt: TGTGCCAGCAGCCAAGGCGGGACTAGCGACACCGGGGAGCTGTTTTTT
CDR3aa: CASSQGGTSDTGELFF

d_gene: TRBD1
j_gene: TRBJ1-4
abundance: NA
v_gene: TRBV9
CDR3nt: TGTGCCAGCAGCGGGGGCAAGGACAGGGTATTCGAAAAACTGTTTTTT
CDR3aa: CASSGGKDRVFEKLFF

d_gene: TRBD1
j_gene: TRBJ2-3
abundance: NA
v_gene: TRBV7-9
CDR3nt: TGTGCCAGCAGCTTGGGACAGAGCTTCACAGATACGCAGTATTTT
CDR3aa: CASSLGQSFTDTQYF

d_gene: TRBD1
j_gene: TRBJ1-2
abundance: NA
v_gene: TRBV11-1
CDR3nt: TGTGCCAGCAGCTTAGCGGGGACAGGATCTAACTATGGCTACACCTTC
CDR3aa: CASSLAGTGSNYGYTF

d_gene: NA
j_gene: TRBJ1-2
abundance: once
v_gene: TRBV3-1/TRBV3-2
CDR3nt: TGTGCCAGCAGCCAAGGAAAACCTAACTATGGCTACACCTTC
CDR3aa: CASSQGKPNYGYTF

d_gene: TRBD2
j_gene: TRBJ2-3
abundance: NA
v_gene: TRBV19
CDR3nt: TGTGCCAGTAGTCTCCGACTAGCGGGGAGCACAGATACGCAGTATTTT
CDR3aa: CASSLRLAGSTDTQYF

d_gene: NA
j_gene: TRBJ1-1
abundance: NA
v_gene: TRBV7-3
CDR3nt: TGTGCCAGCAGCTTAGGAGGCCCCGGGGACGGAGGGCCGGGGGCTTTCTTT
CDR3aa: CASSLGGPGDGGPGAFF

d_gene: NA
j_gene: TRBJ1-1
abundance: NA
v_gene: TRBV11-2
CDR3nt: TGTGCCAGCAGCCAGATTCATGATGGGCCCCATGGGGCTGAAGCTTTCTTT
CDR3aa: CASSQIHDGPHGAEAFF

d_gene: NA
j_gene: TRBJ1-4
abundance: NA
v_gene: TRBV5-1
CDR3nt: TGCGCCAGCAGCTTGCAAGGGGAAGTGAGTGAAAAACTGTTTTTT
CDR3aa: CASSLQGEVSEKLFF

d_gene: TRBD2
j_gene: TRBJ2-1
abundance: NA
v_gene: TRBV7-2
CDR3nt: TGTGCCAGCAGCTCGGGACTAGCGGTCGGTGAGCAGTTCTTC
CDR3aa: CASSSGLAVGEQFF

d_gene: NA
j_gene: TRBJ2-3
abundance: NA
v_gene: TRBV28
CDR3nt: TGTGCCAGGCTGGATACGCAGTATTTT
CDR3aa: CARLDTQYF

d_gene: NA
j_gene: TRBJ2-7
abundance: NA
v_gene: TRBV29-1
CDR3nt: TGCAGCGTGACGGACGGCTCCTACGAGCAGTACTTC
CDR3aa: CSVTDGSYEQYF

d_gene: NA
j_gene: TRBJ2-7
abundance: NA
v_gene: TRBV7-9
CDR3nt: TGTGCCAGCAGTTTTACACCATACGAGCAGTACTTC
CDR3aa: CASSFTPYEQYF

d_gene: TRBD1
j_gene: TRBJ1-5
abundance: NA
v_gene: TRBV19
CDR3nt: TGTGCCAGTATACAGGGGGGGAATCAGCCCCAGCATTTT
CDR3aa: CASIQGGNQPQHF

d_gene: NA
j_gene: TRBJ1-1
abundance: NA
v_gene: TRBV29-1
CDR3nt: TGCAGCGTTGGAAGCAGGCTGAACACTGAAGCTTTCTTT
CDR3aa: CSVGSRLNTEAFF

d_gene: NA
j_gene: TRBJ2-1
abundance: NA
v_gene: TRBV6-5
CDR3nt: TGTGCCAGCAGTTACTCCCCGGGGGACAGATTGTTCTTC
CDR3aa: CASSYSPGDRLFF